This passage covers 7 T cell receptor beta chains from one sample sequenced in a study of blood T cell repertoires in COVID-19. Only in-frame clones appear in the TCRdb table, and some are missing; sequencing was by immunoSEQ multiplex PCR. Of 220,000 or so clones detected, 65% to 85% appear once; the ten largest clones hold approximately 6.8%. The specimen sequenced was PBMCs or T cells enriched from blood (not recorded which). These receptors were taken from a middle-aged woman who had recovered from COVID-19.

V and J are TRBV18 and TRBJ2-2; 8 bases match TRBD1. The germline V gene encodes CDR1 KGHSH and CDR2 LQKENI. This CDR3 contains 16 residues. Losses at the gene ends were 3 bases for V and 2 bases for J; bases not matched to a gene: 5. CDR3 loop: CASSPRQGTNTGELFF. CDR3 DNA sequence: TGTGCCAGCTCACCCCGACAGGGGACCAACACCGGGGAGCTGTTTTTT.

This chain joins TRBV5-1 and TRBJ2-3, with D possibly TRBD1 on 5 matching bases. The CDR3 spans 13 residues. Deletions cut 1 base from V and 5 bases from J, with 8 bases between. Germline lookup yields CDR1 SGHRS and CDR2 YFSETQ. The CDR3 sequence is CASSLQGGDTQYF. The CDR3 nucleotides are TGCGCCAGCAGCTTGCAGGGCGGAGATACGCAGTATTTT.

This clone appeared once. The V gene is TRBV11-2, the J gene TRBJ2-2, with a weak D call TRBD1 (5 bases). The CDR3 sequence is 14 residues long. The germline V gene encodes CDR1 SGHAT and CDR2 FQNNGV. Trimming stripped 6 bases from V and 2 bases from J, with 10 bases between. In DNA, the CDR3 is TGTGCCAGCAGGGGGCTGAGAAACACCGGGGAGCTGTTTTTT. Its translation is CASRGLRNTGELFF.

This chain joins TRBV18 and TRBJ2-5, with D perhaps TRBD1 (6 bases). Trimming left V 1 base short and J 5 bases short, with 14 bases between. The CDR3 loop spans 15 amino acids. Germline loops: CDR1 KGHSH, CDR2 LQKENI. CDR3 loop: CASSPQGIRGETQYF. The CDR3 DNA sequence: TGTGCCAGCTCACCACAGGGGATCAGGGGTGAGACCCAGTACTTC.

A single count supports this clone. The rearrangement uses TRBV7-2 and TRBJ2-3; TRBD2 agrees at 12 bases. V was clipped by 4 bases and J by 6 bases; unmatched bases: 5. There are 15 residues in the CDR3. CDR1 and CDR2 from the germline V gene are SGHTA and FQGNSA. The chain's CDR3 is CASSYRTSGKDTQYF. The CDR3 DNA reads TGTGCCAGCAGCTACCGGACTAGCGGGAAGGATACGCAGTATTTT.

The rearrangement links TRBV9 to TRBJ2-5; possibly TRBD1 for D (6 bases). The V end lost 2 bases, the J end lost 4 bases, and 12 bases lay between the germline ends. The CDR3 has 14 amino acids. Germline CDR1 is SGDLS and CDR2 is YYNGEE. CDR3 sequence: CASSVSQGRETQYF. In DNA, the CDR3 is TGTGCCAGCAGCGTCTCCCAGGGGCGAGAGACCCAGTACTTC.

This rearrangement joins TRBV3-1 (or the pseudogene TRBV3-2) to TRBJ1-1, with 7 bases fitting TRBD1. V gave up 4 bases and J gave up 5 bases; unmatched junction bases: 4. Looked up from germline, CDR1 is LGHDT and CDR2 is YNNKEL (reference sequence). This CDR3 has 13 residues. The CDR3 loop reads CASSPGQVTEAFF. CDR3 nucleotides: TGTGCCAGCAGCCCAGGACAGGTGACTGAAGCTTTCTTT.